The next 10 T cell receptor beta chains were all read from a single sample in a study of blood T cell repertoires in COVID-19. Sequencing used immunoSEQ multiplex PCR; TCRdb keeps in-frame clones, though not all of them. The repertoire holds about 300,000 clones, with around 88% as singletons. Material: peripheral blood. These receptors were taken from a woman aged 50 to 65 with acute or convalescent COVID-19.

The chain links TRBV28 to TRBJ1-5, with 8 bases lining up with TRBD1. Looked up from germline, CDR1 is MDHEN and CDR2 is SYDVKM. CDR3 length: 14 residues. V was clipped by 4 bases and J by 8 bases; unmatched bases: 7. The CDR3 here is CASSSWTGWKPQHF. For the CDR3, the DNA is TGTGCCAGCAGTTCATGGACAGGGTGGAAGCCCCAGCATTTT. The full variable domain, rest sourced from reference TRBV28 and TRBJ1-5, is DVKVTQSSRYLVKRTGEKVFLECVQDMDHENMFWYRQDPGLGLRLIYFSYDVKMKEKGDIPEGYSVSREKKERFSLILESASTNQTSMYLCASSSWTGWKPQHFGDGTRLSIL.

V is TRBV11-2 and J is TRBJ2-1, with 11 bases matching TRBD2. The ends lost 1 base at V and 5 bases at J; junction bases unmatched: 1. There are 15 residues in the CDR3. The V gene's germline CDR1 is SGHAT and CDR2 FQNNGV. In DNA, the CDR3 is TGTGCCAGCAGCTTAGGACTAGCGGGAAACAATGAGCAGTTCTTC. This encodes CASSLGLAGNNEQFF.

This clone was counted only a few times. The chain is built from TRBV28 and TRBJ1-4, with a possible D match to TRBD1 (6 bases). Germline CDR1 is MDHEN and CDR2 is SYDVKM. V lost 4 bases to trimming and J lost 3 bases, with 12 bases between them. This CDR3 comprises 15 residues. CDR3 in DNA: TGTGCCAGCAGTTCAAACAGGGCGTCTAATGAAAAACTGTTTTTT. It encodes CASSSNRASNEKLFF.

This chain links TRBV3-1 (or the pseudogene TRBV3-2) with TRBJ2-1; 12 bases are shared with TRBD2. The ends lost 9 bases at V and 7 bases at J; junction bases unmatched: 4. Germline assignment: CDR1 LGHDT and CDR2 YNNKEL (reference sequence). This CDR3 has 13 residues. The CDR3 reads CARGLAGKNEQFF. In DNA form, the CDR3 reads TGTGCCAGAGGACTAGCGGGAAAGAATGAGCAGTTCTTC.

V usage is TRBV19 and J usage is TRBJ1-2; 10 positions match TRBD1. CDR3 length equals 16 residues. V trimming: 3 bases; J trimming: 4 bases; junction bases outside the gene matches: 8. Germline V gene sequence: CDR1 LNHDA, CDR2 SQIVND (reference sequence). CDR3: CASSIAGQGIGYGYTF. In DNA form, the CDR3 reads TGTGCCAGTAGTATCGCGGGACAGGGGATCGGCTATGGCTACACCTTC.

The chain is built from TRBV24-1 and TRBJ2-5, with D maybe TRBD1 (7 bases). The germline V gene encodes CDR1 KGHDR and CDR2 SFDVKD. The ends were cut back, 3 bases at V and 5 bases at J, with 15 bases in the middle. This CDR3 spans 15 amino acids. As DNA, the CDR3 is TGTGCCACCAGTGATATAAAGGGGGCGGGGGAGACCCAGTACTTC. This sequence encodes CATSDIKGAGETQYF.

This clone was recorded once. The chain uses TRBV5-5 and TRBJ2-5, with D possibly matching TRBD2 (6 bases). Germline values: CDR1 SGHKS, CDR2 YYEKEE (reference sequence). The CDR3 contains 14 residues. The V end was cut by 4 bases, the J end by 2 bases, with 12 bases between. CDR3 sequence: CASSVLSGQETQYF. Written as DNA, the CDR3 is TGTGCCAGCAGCGTACTTAGCGGTCAAGAGACCCAGTACTTC.

The rearrangement uses TRBV6-2 or TRBV6-3 and TRBJ2-7; 10 positions match TRBD2. This CDR3 is built from 18 residues. CDR1 and CDR2 from the germline V gene are MNHEY and SVGEGT. Trimming took 0 bases from V and 4 from J; bases not matched to a gene: 12. In DNA, the CDR3 is TGTGCCAGCAGTTACTCACAATCCCTAGCGGGAGCTCCGTACGAGCAGTACTTC. As protein: CASSYSQSLAGAPYEQYF.

This chain uses TRBV6-5 with TRBJ1-1; TRBD1 agrees at 8 bases. V lost 4 bases to trimming and J lost 3 bases; unmatched junction nucleotides: 4. This CDR3 contains 14 residues. In germline, CDR1 is MNHEY, CDR2 SVGAGI. The CDR3 DNA reads as TGTGCCAGCAGTTGGACAGGGCGGGACACTGAAGCTTTCTTT. It translates to CASSWTGRDTEAFF.

CDR3 coding DNA: TGTGCCAGCAGCGTACTAGCGAACGCTGGAAACACCATATATTTT. This translates into CASSVLANAGNTIYF. The V call is TRBV9, the J call TRBJ1-3; D is unclear. The ends were cut back, 1 base at V and 2 bases at J, with 10 bases in the middle. Germline-derived CDR1 and CDR2 are SGDLS and YYNGEE. This CDR3 is built from 15 residues.